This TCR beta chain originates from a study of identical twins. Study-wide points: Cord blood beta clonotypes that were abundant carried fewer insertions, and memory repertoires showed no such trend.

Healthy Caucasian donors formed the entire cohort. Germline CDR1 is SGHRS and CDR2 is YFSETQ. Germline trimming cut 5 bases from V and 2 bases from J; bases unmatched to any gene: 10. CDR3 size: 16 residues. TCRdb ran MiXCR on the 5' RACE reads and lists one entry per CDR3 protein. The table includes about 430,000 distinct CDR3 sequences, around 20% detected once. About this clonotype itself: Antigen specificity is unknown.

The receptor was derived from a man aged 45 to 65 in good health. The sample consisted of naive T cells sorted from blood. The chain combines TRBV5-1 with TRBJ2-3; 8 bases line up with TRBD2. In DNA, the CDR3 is TGCGCCAGCAGGCGGGTAGCGGGGACCAACACAGATACGCAGTATTTT. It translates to CASRRVAGTNTDTQYF.